This TCR beta chain is drawn from a study of shared clonotypes between healthy human individuals. Study as a whole: For every donor, three CD4 naive, three CD4 memory, two CD8 naive and one CD8 memory plates were used. Study-level points and caveats: Clonotype sharing among donors likely depends on sequencing depth.

The CDR3 covers 16 residues. CDR1 is LNHDA, CDR2 SQIVND, per germline (reference sequence). Trimming stripped 3 bases from V and 1 base from J, with 13 bases between. Sequencing was at deep level. Per sorted-subset replicate PCR, input was about 180 ng DNA, representing around 29,000 T cell genomes. Profiled with immunoSEQ multiplex PCR; TCRdb holds only in-frame clones, not every one. This sample has about 1.1 million clones, with approximately 75% found just once. This clone appeared many times. The target antigen is unknown. The sequence was collected from a man in his late teens or twenties in good health. Some clones in this sample may be carry-over from other donors' samples. The genes are TRBV19 and TRBJ1-5, with D possibly matching TRBD1 (6 bases). The specimen sequenced was memory CD4+ T cells from PBMCs. Subset defined: CD45RA-negative fraction. CDR3 amino acids: CASSIYDRWSNQPQHF. The CDR3 nucleotides are TGTGCCAGTAGTATCTATGACAGGTGGAGCAATCAGCCCCAGCATTTT.